A single TCR beta chain is shown here with its context. Using immunoSEQ multiplex PCR, the repertoire was profiled, and TCRdb retains in-frame clones only, with some absent. Here the sample spans about 120,000 clones, 88% being singletons. This specimen belongs to a study of control samples from healthy donors and cancer patients. Germline CDR1 and CDR2: DFQATT and SNEGSKA (reference sequence). The CDR3 is made up of 13 amino acids. V lost 3 bases and J 0 bases, leaving 8 bases between the germline ends. Material for sequencing was blood. The receptor comes from a woman in her 70s in good health. This chain connects TRBV20-1 to TRBJ1-1, with unresolved D. This CDR3 reads CSASGQVNTEAFF. The CDR3, as DNA: TGCAGTGCTAGTGGGCAGGTGAACACTGAAGCTTTCTTT.